This T cell receptor (beta chain) was retrieved from a study of T cells in Graves' hyperthyroidism and ophthalmopathy. Points from the study as a whole: A 13 V-J model separated ophthalmopathy from stable hyperthyroidism. Before onset, by a median of around 6.4 months, the model predicted ophthalmopathy.

Uncontrolled infection, other autoimmune disease, pregnancy and lactation each barred patients from inclusion. This clonotype was seen many times. Its matching antigen is unknown. RNA transcripts were the template for amplifying TCR beta CDR3 regions. The TCR CDR3 first-round RT-PCR relied on the HTBI primer set. TCRdb processed the multiplex PCR reads anew with MiXCR; each CDR3 protein has one entry. The sample holds around 500,000 distinct CDR3 sequences, more than 15% seen once. V trimming: 1 base; J trimming: 2 bases; junction bases outside the gene matches: 17. The CDR3 extends over 20 amino acids. Germline values: CDR1 SGHKS, CDR2 YYEKEE (reference sequence).

The rearrangement joins TRBV5-5 to TRBJ2-3; 9 bases are a match to TRBD2. The source is a young woman with Graves' ophthalmopathy. Sequenced sample: blood. CDR3 protein: CASSLRFLAGGPGDTDTQYF. The CDR3 DNA follows: TGTGCCAGCAGCTTGAGGTTCCTGGCGGGAGGGCCCGGGGACACAGATACGCAGTATTTT.